These 5 T cell receptor beta chains were sequenced from one sample in a study of cytomegalovirus exposure and HLA in healthy donors (dated by TCRdb to 2016 to 2017). The library was prepared using the immunoSEQ multiplex PCR assay. A mixture of 60 forward primers for TCR Vbeta segments and 13 reverse primers for TCR Jbeta segments was used in the multiplex PCR. TCRdb's version of the immuneACCESS table is confined to in-frame rearrangements and falls short of the full clone set. An unresolved V gene accounts for under half of the shortfall where checked; the remainder is of unknown origin. Recorded for this sample are some 150,000 clones; roughly four fifths of them occurred a single time. The ten top clones hold roughly 10% of the sample. Sequences were obtained from PBMCs. Receptors originate from a man aged 50 or older in good health and CMV-seropositive.

The CDR3 is CASSQDEGIQYF. The CDR3 DNA is TGCGCCAGCAGCCAAGATGAGGGCATCCAGTACTTC. The rearrangement links TRBV4-3 to TRBJ2-5, with TRBD2 as a possible D gene (5 bases). The germline V gene has CDR1 LGHNA and CDR2 YSLEER. This CDR3 spans 12 amino acids. V lost 0 bases and J 10 bases, leaving 9 bases between the germline ends.

This chain uses TRBV11-2 with TRBJ2-1, with TRBD2 identical over 11 bases. Per germline, CDR1 SGHAT and CDR2 FQNNGV. V was clipped by 3 bases and J by 6 bases; unmatched bases: 7. The CDR3 has 16 amino acids. As DNA, the CDR3 is TGTGCCAGCAGCTTTTCCCTAGCGGGGGGCCGCAATGAGCAGTTCTTC. This gives the protein CASSFSLAGGRNEQFF.

The V and J genes are TRBV7-9 and TRBJ2-7; 9 positions match TRBD1. CDR1 and CDR2 from the germline V gene are SEHNR and FQNEAQ (reference sequence). There are 14 residues in the CDR3. Trimming at V came to 5 bases and at J to 3 bases, leaving 5 bases not matched to a gene. Here the CDR3 DNA reads TGTGCCAGCAGCCCGGGACAGGGATACTACGAGCAGTACTTC. Translating it yields CASSPGQGYYEQYF.

This clone was detected only once. The chain combines TRBV28 with TRBJ2-6, with a tentative D call TRBD1 (6 bases). The CDR3 is made up of 15 amino acids. Per germline, CDR1 MDHEN and CDR2 SYDVKM. V was clipped by 9 bases and J by 4 bases, with 16 bases between them. DNA of the CDR3: TGTGCCAGTTTCAAGGGCAGGGGCGGGGCCAACGTCCTGACTTTC. Its translation: CASFKGRGGANVLTF. Full variable domain (remainder filled in from reference TRBV28 and TRBJ2-6): DVKVTQSSRYLVKRTGEKVFLECVQDMDHENMFWYRQDPGLGLRLIYFSYDVKMKEKGDIPEGYSVSREKKERFSLILESASTNQTSMYLCASFKGRGGANVLTFGAGSRLTVL.

The chain is built from TRBV5-1 and TRBJ2-3; 7 bases line up with TRBD1. CDR1 and CDR2 from the germline V gene are SGHRS and YFSETQ. V gave up 1 base and J gave up 5 bases; unmatched junction bases: 10. This CDR3 contains 16 residues. The CDR3 nucleotides read TGCGCCAGCAGCTTGTGGGCAGGGGGTACAGAAGATACGCAGTATTTT. Amino acid sequence: CASSLWAGGTEDTQYF.